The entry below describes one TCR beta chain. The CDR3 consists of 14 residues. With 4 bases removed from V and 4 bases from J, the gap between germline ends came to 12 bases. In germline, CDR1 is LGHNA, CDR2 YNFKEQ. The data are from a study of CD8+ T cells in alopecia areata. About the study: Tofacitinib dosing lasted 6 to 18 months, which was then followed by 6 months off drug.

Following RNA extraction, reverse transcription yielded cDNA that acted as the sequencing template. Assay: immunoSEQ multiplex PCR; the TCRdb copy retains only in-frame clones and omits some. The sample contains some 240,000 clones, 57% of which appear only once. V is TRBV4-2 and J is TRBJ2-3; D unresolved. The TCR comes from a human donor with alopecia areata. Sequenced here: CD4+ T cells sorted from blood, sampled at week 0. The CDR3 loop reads CASSPRNPPDTQYF. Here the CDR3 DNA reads TGTGCCAGCAGCCCCCGGAACCCCCCAGATACGCAGTATTTT.